This T cell receptor beta chain comes out of a study of T-cell memory formation after mild COVID-19. General study results and limits: A second wave expanding day 15 to 37 was CD4+-biased; contracting clones were balanced.

This clonotype has just a few counts. Its target is unknown. TCRdb redid the calling of the 5' RACE reads with MiXCR, one entry per CDR3 protein. Among 130,000 to 150,000 distinct CDR3 sequences listed, 5.5% to 7% were seen once. This CDR3 spans 15 amino acids. The junction had 8 bases not matched to a gene; V was cut back by 4 bases and J by 3 bases. Germline-derived CDR1 and CDR2 are SGHTA and FQGTGA. The chain has TRBV7-3 and TRBJ2-7; 8 bases align to TRBD2. The TCR sequence derives from an adult woman who had mild COVID-19 (a few samples of this study predate the infection). Cell type and time point are not known. Sequenced input: PBMCs or a T cell subset sorted from them (not recorded which). Here the CDR3 reads CASSSGGTPFYEQYF. CDR3 nucleotides: TGTGCCAGCAGCTCGGGGGGGACCCCCTTCTACGAGCAGTACTTC.